This T cell receptor beta chain is from a study of shared clonotypes between healthy human individuals (dated by TCRdb to the early 2020s). About the full investigation: Two women and a few men aged 18 to 49 years were included in the cohort. Per donor, three plates each were used for CD4 naive and CD4 memory, two for CD8 naive, and one for CD8 memory. The study deeply sequenced blood TCR repertoires of about 5 healthy adults to estimate repertoire size and the extent of clonotype sharing between individuals. Different laboratories and diverse techniques were used to prepare libraries and sequence TCR repertoires, to increase sequencing depth and limit assay-specific biases. Leukapheresis yielded between about 0.94 and 8.9 billion PBMCs per donor. General study outcomes and caveats: About 5% of naive CD4, roughly 3.6% of naive CD8, 2.3% of memory CD4, and 0.4% of memory CD8 clonotypes were shared across several donors. Sampling was restricted to blood, and TCR repertoires in tissues likely differ from the TCR repertoires found in blood. Even with the large sequencing depth, rarefaction of the sorted-subset datasets indicated that sequencing was incomplete. Because the study included only a small number of donors, the genetic and exposure-history diversity represented was limited. Pairwise subsampling indicated that sequencing depth was expected to affect the degree of clonotype sharing among donors. Naive subsets generally had larger estimated clonotype richness than memory subsets. Clonotypes shared by all four sorted-subset donors showed higher generation probabilities than non-shared clonotypes.

Including the terminal cysteine and phenylalanine, the CDR3 comprises 13 residues. Only the CDR3 portion is preserved as DNA: 39 bases, with reading frame beginning at the first base. Based on the germline V gene (reference sequence), the CDR1 and CDR2 sequences are SEHNR and FQNEAQ. V and J are truncated by 1 base and 2 bases respectively, leaving an intervening sequence of 5 bases. TCR CDR3 regions were amplified from genomic DNA by multiplex PCR using the deep immunoSEQ assay. Extracted genomic DNA from each cell subset was spread evenly across all wells of several immunoSEQ 96-well plates, with each plate serving as a replicate. For sorted subsets, each replicate PCR was loaded with 200 ng genomic DNA, equivalent to about 33,000 T cell genomes. Purified libraries were quantified with a Qubit 3.0 fluorometer, sized on a Bioanalyzer 2100, and re-quantified with the KAPA Library Quantification kit. Each immunoSEQ 96-well plate was sequenced on its own single-read 150-cycle Illumina NextSeq 550 flow cell. Processing in the source paper ran as follows. Because only junctional sequences without quality scores were contained in the immunoSEQ output, filtering matching that applied to full-length reads could not be performed. To assign V/J genes and CDR3, sequences were annotated using PyIR, a Python wrapper for IgBLAST v1.9, with IMGT germline references. Reads with weak V/J assignments (E-value above 1e-6), missing CDR3, stop codons, out-of-frame junctions, or ambiguous translated residues were removed. A V3J clonotype was defined by an identical inferred V gene, J gene, and CDR3 amino acid sequence. Percentage overlap between repertoires was computed as shared unique clonotypes divided by the size of the smaller repertoire. Three approaches were used to assess repertoire richness: RTK rarefaction, the Chao1 estimator, and Recon v2.1 estimates of unobserved clonotypes. OLGA was used to compute generation probabilities for all TCRbeta clonotypes that the gDNA method yielded from several donors. TCRdb limited this immuneACCESS table to in-frame rearrangements with V and J called. A share of clones is missing; checked studies link under half to unresolved V genes, and the rest is unexplained. That table is the source of V, J and clone size, and D and trimming were worked out from the DNA. This sample lists roughly 330,000 clones; about 74% were detected once. The biggest ten clones account for approximately 10% of the sample.

In the case of this clone: Its antigen is still unknown. It has no much larger one-base neighbor in the sample; base qualities were not kept.

Donors were healthy HIV-negative adults with no recently reported acute infections or vaccinations. All donors were Caucasian adults living in Nashville, Tennessee, USA. CD4+ T cells were enriched by magnetic negative selection; naive cells were then positively selected on CD45RA, and the negative fraction formed the memory subset. After blood collection by leukapheresis, PBMCs were isolated using Ficoll-Histopaque density gradient centrifugation and then cryopreserved in the vapor phase of liquid nitrogen. Analytical flow cytometry was used to check the purity and quantity of each magnetically sorted T cell population. Genomic DNA was isolated from every sorted fraction and measured by UV absorbance on a Nanodrop 2000c.

The TCR sequence derives from a man aged 25 to 40 in good health. The material sequenced was memory CD4+ T cells sorted from blood. The cell subset or site label on this specimen signifies: CD45RA-negative fraction. The V gene is TRBV7-9 and the J gene is TRBJ1-1; the D gene is not confidently resolved. In nucleotides, the sequence is TGTGCCAGCAGCTTAGGACACAACACTGAAGCTTTCTTT. Its translation is CASSLGHNTEAFF.